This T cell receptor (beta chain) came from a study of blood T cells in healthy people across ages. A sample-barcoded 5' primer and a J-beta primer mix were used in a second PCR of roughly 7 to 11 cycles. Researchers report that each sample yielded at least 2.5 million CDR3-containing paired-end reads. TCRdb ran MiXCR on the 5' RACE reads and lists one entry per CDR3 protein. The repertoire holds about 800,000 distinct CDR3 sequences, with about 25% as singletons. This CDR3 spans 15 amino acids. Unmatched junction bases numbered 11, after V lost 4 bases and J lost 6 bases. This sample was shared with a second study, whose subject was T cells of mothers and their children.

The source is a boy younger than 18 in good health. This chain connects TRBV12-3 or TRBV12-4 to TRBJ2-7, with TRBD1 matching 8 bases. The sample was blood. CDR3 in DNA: TGTGCCAGCAGTTCAAAGACAGGGGCGAGATTCGAGCAGTACTTC. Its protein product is CASSSKTGARFEQYF.